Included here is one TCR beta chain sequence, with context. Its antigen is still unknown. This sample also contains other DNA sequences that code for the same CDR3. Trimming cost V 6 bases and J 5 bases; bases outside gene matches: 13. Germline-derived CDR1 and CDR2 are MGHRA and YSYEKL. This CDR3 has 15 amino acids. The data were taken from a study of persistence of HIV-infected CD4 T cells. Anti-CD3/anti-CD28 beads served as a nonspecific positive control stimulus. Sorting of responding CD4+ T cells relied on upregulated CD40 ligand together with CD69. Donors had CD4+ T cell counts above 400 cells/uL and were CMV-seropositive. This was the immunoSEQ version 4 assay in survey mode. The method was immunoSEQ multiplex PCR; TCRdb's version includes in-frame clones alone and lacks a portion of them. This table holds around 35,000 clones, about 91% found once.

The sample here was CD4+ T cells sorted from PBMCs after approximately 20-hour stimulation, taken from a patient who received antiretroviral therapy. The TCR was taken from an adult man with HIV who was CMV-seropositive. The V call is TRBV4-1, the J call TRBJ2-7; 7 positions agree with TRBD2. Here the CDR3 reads CASSRSSGPYDEQYF. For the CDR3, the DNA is TGCGCCAGCAGTCGATCTAGCGGACCCTACGACGAGCAGTACTTC.